The 13 T cell receptor beta chains reported below all come from one sample, sequenced in a study of a mutant IDH1 vaccine in newly diagnosed glioma. The data were produced by immunoSEQ multiplex PCR, yet TCRdb's version contains in-frame clones alone and is incomplete. Among 35,000 to 45,000 clones listed, around 89% were seen once. Noted time point: week 35, safety follow-up. Topical imiquimod was applied with each vaccine dose, which held 300 ug of mutant IDH1 20-mer peptide. Their cognate antigens are unknown. Sequenced material: PBMCs, taken from a glioma patient whose treatment included an IDH1 peptide vaccine. The receptors were gathered from a middle-aged man with glioma.

The sample holds a few counts of this clone. The chain uses TRBV27 and TRBJ2-5; tentatively, D is TRBD1 or TRBD2 (6 bases each). V was cut by 5 bases and J by 4 bases, with 14 bases left in between. There are 14 residues in the CDR3. The V gene's germline CDR1 is MNHEY and CDR2 SMNVEV (reference sequence). CDR3 protein: CASSPVRGAETQYF. CDR3 DNA: TGTGCCAGCAGTCCCGTTAGGGGGGCAGAGACCCAGTACTTC.

The CDR3 DNA follows: TGTGCCTGGAGTGTAATGGGCCGCCGGGCAGAGGACCAAGAGACCCAGTACTTC. Residues: CAWSVMGRRAEDQETQYF. The V and J genes are TRBV30 and TRBJ2-5, with D unresolved. Trimming pared 0 bases from V and 0 bases from J, leaving 20 bases between. Germline CDR1 and CDR2: GTSNPN and SVGIG (reference sequence). The CDR3 has 18 residues.

V usage is TRBV5-1 and J usage is TRBJ2-3, with no clear D. The CDR3 contains 17 residues. The V gene lost 0 bases and the J gene lost 2 bases, with 16 bases spanning the gap. CDR1 is SGHRS, CDR2 YFSETQ, per germline. The CDR3 DNA sequence: TGCGCCAGCAGCTTGGGGTCAGCGATGGGGTTCACAGATACGCAGTATTTT. Protein sequence: CASSLGSAMGFTDTQYF.

This rearrangement joins TRBV19 to TRBJ1-1, with D possibly TRBD1 on 6 matching bases. The germline gives CDR1 LNHDA, CDR2 SQIVND (reference sequence). There are 14 residues in the CDR3. The ends were cut back, 6 bases at V and 0 bases at J, with 11 bases in the middle. CDR3 nucleotide sequence: TGTGCCAGTAGCCCACAGGGAATGAACACTGAAGCTTTCTTT. This encodes CASSPQGMNTEAFF.

CDR3 sequence reads: CASSSGWQSYEQYF. CDR3 nucleotides: TGTGCCAGTAGTTCGGGGTGGCAGTCCTACGAGCAGTACTTC. The rearrangement joins TRBV19 to TRBJ2-7, with D perhaps matching TRBD2 (5 bases). The length of the CDR3 is 14 residues. CDR1 and CDR2 from the germline V gene are LNHDA and SQIVND (reference sequence). Trimming took off 5 bases at V and 1 base at J, with 12 bases between the two ends.

The chain has TRBV28 and TRBJ2-1, with TRBD2 identical over 11 bases. The CDR3 is made up of 17 amino acids. The germline V gene has CDR1 MDHEN and CDR2 SYDVKM. With V trimmed by 5 bases and J by 9 bases, 15 bases remained unmatched. The chain's CDR3 is CASSPTVTSGVRGEQFF. DNA for the CDR3: TGTGCCAGCAGTCCGACCGTGACTAGCGGGGTACGGGGTGAGCAGTTCTTC. Together with reference TRBV28 and TRBJ2-1, the CDR3 gives the full variable domain: DVKVTQSSRYLVKRTGEKVFLECVQDMDHENMFWYRQDPGLGLRLIYFSYDVKMKEKGDIPEGYSVSREKKERFSLILESASTNQTSMYLCASSPTVTSGVRGEQFFGPGTRLTVL.

The chain is built from TRBV9 and TRBJ1-2, with 9 bases fitting TRBD1. J was trimmed by 5 bases and V by 2 bases; bases with no gene match: 7. The CDR3 covers 15 residues. The V gene's germline CDR1 is SGDLS and CDR2 YYNGEE. The CDR3 nucleotides read TGTGCCAGCAGCGTTCGAGGGGGACAGGGATATGGCTACACCTTC. It specifies CASSVRGGQGYGYTF.

V gene TRBV27 combines with J gene TRBJ1-2; 7 bases line up with TRBD1. CDR3 length: 14 residues. Trimming removed 5 bases from V and 3 bases from J; junction bases left unmatched: 6. Germline V lookup: CDR1 MNHEY, CDR2 SMNVEV (reference sequence). DNA for the CDR3: TGTGCCAGCAGTCGCCGACAGGGCGACTATGGCTACACCTTC. Residues: CASSRRQGDYGYTF.

In regard to this clone: The sample contains more than one DNA sequence encoding this CDR3. The V gene is TRBV6-1, the J gene TRBJ1-2; D is unclear. The CDR3 loop spans 14 amino acids. The germline CDR1 and CDR2 sequences are MNHNS and SASEGT. The V end was cut by 2 bases, the J end by 1 base, with 8 bases between. CDR3 nucleotide sequence: TGTGCCAGCAGTGAATCCCCCGGTAACTATGGCTACACCTTC. Translation: CASSESPGNYGYTF.

This chain links TRBV9 with TRBJ2-3; D is unclear. This CDR3 contains 17 residues. Per the germline V gene, CDR1 is SGDLS and CDR2 is YYNGEE. V was shortened by 3 bases and J by 2 bases, with 19 bases between the two germline ends. The CDR3 reads CASSEWGGPPTTDTQYF. CDR3 nucleotide sequence: TGTGCCAGCAGCGAGTGGGGTGGCCCACCTACCACAGATACGCAGTATTTT.

This chain links TRBV5-1 with TRBJ1-4, with D unclear. CDR3 length: 14 amino acids. Germline-derived CDR1 and CDR2 are SGHRS and YFSETQ. The V end lost 0 bases, the J end lost 0 bases, and 3 bases lay between the germline ends. The CDR3 reads CASSLATTNEKLFF. DNA of the CDR3: TGCGCCAGCAGCTTGGCTACAACTAATGAAAAACTGTTTTTT.

V usage is TRBV6-6 and J usage is TRBJ1-5; 7 bases map to TRBD1. The CDR3 is 13 residues long. Germline V gene lookup returns CDR1 MNHNY and CDR2 SVGAGI (reference sequence). The V and J ends lost 8 bases and 8 bases, in that order; junction bases with no gene match: 9. This CDR3 is CASGRQGLEPQHF. The CDR3 DNA is TGTGCCAGCGGCCGACAGGGCCTGGAGCCCCAGCATTTT.

This clone occurred once. This sequence joins TRBV7-9 and TRBJ2-5; D remains ambiguous. CDR1 is SEHNR and CDR2 is FQNEAQ in the germline V gene (reference sequence). The CDR3 totals 14 residues. V was shortened by 1 base and J by 5 bases, with 11 bases between the two germline ends. The CDR3 DNA reads as TGTGCCAGCAGCTTAGATGGGGATTCGGAGACCCAGTACTTC. Translation: CASSLDGDSETQYF.